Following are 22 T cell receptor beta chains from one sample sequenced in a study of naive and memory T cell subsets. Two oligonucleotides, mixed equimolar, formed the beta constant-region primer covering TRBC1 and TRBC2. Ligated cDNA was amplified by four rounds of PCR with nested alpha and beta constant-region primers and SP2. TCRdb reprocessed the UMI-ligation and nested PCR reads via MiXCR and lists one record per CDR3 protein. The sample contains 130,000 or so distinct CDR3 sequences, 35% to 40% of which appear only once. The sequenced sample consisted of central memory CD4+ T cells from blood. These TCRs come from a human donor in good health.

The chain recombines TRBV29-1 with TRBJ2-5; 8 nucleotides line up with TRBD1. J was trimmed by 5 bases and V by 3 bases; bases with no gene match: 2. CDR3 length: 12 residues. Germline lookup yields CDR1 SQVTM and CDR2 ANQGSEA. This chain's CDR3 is CSVDDRGETQYF. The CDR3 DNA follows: TGCAGCGTTGATGACAGGGGTGAGACCCAGTACTTC.

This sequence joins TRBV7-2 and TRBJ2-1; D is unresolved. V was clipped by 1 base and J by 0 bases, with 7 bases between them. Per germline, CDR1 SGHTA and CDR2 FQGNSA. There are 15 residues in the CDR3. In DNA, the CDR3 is TGTGCCAGCAGCTTAGACTGGAGCTCCTACAATGAGCAGTTCTTC. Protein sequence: CASSLDWSSYNEQFF.

The CDR3 coding sequence is TGTGCCACCAGCCCCCGGGTAGGGTTCAATCTCAATGAGCAGTTCTTC. This gives the protein CATSPRVGFNLNEQFF. J is TRBJ2-1 and V is TRBV15; D unresolved. The V gene's germline CDR1 is LNHNV and CDR2 YYDKDF (reference sequence). The length of the CDR3 is 16 residues. Trimming cost V 5 bases and J 6 bases, with 20 bases left between them.

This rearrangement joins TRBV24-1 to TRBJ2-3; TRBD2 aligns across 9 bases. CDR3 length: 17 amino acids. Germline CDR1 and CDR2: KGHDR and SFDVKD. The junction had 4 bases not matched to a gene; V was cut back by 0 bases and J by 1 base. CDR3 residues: CATSDLPIAGGTDTQYF. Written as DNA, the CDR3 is TGTGCCACCAGTGATTTGCCCATAGCGGGAGGCACAGATACGCAGTATTTT.

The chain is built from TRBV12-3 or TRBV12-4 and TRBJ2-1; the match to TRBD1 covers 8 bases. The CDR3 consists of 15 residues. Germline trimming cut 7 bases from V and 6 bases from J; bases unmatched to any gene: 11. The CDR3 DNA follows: TGTGCCAGCACCCGAACCGGGACAGGAGCCAATGAGCAGTTCTTC. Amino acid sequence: CASTRTGTGANEQFF.

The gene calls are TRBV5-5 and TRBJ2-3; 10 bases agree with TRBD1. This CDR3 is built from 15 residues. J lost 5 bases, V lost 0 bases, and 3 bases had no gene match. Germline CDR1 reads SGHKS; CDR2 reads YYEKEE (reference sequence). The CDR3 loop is CASSLGQGAGDTQYF. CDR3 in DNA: TGTGCCAGCAGCTTGGGACAGGGGGCCGGAGATACGCAGTATTTT. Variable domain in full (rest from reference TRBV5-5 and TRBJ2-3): DAGVTQSPTHLIKTRGQQVTLRCSPISGHKSVSWYQQVLGQGPQFIFQYYEKEERGRGNFPDRFSARQFPNYSSELNVNALLLGDSALYLCASSLGQGAGDTQYFGPGTRLTVL.

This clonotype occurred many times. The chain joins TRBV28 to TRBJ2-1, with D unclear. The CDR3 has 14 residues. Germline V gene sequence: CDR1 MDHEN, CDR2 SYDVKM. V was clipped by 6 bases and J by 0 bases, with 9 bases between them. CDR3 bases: TGTGCCAGCAGAGCAGATAGCTCCTACAATGAGCAGTTCTTC. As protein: CASRADSSYNEQFF.

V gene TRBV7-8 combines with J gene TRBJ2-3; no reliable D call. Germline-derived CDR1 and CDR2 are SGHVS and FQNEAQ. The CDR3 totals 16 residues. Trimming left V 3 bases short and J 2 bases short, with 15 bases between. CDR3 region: CASSFDGNRDTDTQYF. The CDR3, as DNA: TGTGCCAGCAGCTTCGACGGCAACAGAGACACAGATACGCAGTATTTT. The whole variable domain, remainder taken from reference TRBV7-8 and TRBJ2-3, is GAGVSQSPRYKVAKRGQDVALRCDPISGHVSLFWYQQALGQGPEFLTYFQNEAQLDKSGLPSDRFFAERPEGSVSTLKIQRTQQEDSAVYLCASSFDGNRDTDTQYFGPGTRLTVL.

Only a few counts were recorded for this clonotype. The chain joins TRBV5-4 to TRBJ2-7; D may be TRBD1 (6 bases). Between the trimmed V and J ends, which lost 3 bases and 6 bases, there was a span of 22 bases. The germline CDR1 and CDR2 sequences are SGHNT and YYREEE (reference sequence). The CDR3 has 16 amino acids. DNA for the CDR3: TGTGCCAGCAGCTGGGTGTCACAGGGATTTGGGAGCGAGCAGTACTTC. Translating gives CASSWVSQGFGSEQYF.

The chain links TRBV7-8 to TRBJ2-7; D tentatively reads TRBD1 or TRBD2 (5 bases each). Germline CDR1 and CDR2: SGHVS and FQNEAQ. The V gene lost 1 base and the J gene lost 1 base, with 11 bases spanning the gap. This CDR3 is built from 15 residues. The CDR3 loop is CASSLDRRFSYEQYF. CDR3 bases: TGTGCCAGCAGCTTAGACAGGAGGTTTTCCTACGAGCAGTACTTC.

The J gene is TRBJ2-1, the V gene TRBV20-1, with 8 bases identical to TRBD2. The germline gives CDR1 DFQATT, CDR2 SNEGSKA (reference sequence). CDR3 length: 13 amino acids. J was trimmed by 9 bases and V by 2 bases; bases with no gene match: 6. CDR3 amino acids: CSARSGGLSEQFF. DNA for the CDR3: TGCAGTGCTAGATCGGGAGGGCTGAGTGAGCAGTTCTTC.

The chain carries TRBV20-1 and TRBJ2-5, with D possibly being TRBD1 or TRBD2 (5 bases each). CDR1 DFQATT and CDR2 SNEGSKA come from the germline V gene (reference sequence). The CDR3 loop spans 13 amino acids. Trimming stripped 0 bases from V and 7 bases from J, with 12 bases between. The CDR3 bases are TGCAGTGCTAGAGATCGGGACGTTGGGACCCAGTACTTC. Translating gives CSARDRDVGTQYF.

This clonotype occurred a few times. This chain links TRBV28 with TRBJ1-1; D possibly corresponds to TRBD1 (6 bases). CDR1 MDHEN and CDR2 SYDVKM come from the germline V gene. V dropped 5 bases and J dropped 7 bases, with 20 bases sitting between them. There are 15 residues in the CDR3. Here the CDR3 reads CASSKTGSSSGEAFF. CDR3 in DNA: TGTGCCAGCAGTAAAACAGGGTCTTCGTCTGGTGAAGCTTTCTTT. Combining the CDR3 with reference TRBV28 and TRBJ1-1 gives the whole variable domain DVKVTQSSRYLVKRTGEKVFLECVQDMDHENMFWYRQDPGLGLRLIYFSYDVKMKEKGDIPEGYSVSREKKERFSLILESASTNQTSMYLCASSKTGSSSGEAFFGQGTRLTVV.

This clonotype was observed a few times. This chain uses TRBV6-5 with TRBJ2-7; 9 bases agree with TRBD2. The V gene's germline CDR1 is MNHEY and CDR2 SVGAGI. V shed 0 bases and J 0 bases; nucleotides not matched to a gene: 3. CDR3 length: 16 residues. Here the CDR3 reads CASSYSGSGSSYEQYF. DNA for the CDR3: TGTGCCAGCAGTTACTCGGGTAGCGGGAGCTCCTACGAGCAGTACTTC.

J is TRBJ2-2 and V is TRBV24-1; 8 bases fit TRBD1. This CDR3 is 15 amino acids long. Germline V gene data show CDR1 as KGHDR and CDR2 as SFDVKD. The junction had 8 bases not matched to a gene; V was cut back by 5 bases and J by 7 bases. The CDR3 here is CATSGQGARNGELFF. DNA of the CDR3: TGTGCCACCAGTGGTCAGGGGGCGCGTAACGGGGAGCTGTTTTTT.

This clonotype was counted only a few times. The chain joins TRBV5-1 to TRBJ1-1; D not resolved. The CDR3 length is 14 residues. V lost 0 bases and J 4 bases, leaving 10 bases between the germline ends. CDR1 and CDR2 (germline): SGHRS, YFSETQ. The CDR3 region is CASSLDGSSTEAFF. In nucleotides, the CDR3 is TGCGCCAGCAGCTTGGATGGGTCCAGCACTGAAGCTTTCTTT.

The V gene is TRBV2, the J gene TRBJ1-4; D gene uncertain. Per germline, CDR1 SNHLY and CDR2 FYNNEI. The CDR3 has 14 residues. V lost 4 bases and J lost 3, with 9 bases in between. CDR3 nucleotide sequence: TGTGCCAGCAGTGTCGGGCAGTCTAATGAAAAACTGTTTTTT. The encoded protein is CASSVGQSNEKLFF. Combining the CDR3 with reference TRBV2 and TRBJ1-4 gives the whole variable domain EPEVTQTPSHQVTQMGQEVILRCVPISNHLYFYWYRQILGQKVEFLVSFYNNEISEKSEIFDDQFSVERPDGSNFTLKIRSTKLEDSAMYFCASSVGQSNEKLFFGSGTQLSVL.

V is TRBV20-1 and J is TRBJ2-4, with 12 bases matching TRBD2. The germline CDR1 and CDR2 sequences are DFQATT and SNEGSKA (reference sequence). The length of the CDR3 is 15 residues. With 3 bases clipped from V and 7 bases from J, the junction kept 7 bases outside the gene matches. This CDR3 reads CSASPGLAGRNIQYF. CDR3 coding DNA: TGCAGTGCTAGCCCCGGACTAGCGGGGAGGAACATTCAGTACTTC.

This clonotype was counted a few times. CDR3 loop: CASSLWGGTEAFF. The DNA for the CDR3 is TGTGCCAGCAGCTTGTGGGGCGGAACTGAAGCTTTCTTT. The V call is TRBV5-5, the J call TRBJ1-1; a possible D gene is TRBD1 (5 bases). V gave up 1 base and J gave up 5 bases, with 9 bases separating them. The CDR3 length is 13 residues. The germline gives CDR1 SGHKS, CDR2 YYEKEE (reference sequence).

The DNA of the CDR3 is TGTGCCAGCAGCTTGGGCTCTAGCAGAGACAATGAGCAGTTCTTC. This gives the protein CASSLGSSRDNEQFF. The rearrangement links TRBV5-4 to TRBJ2-1, with D possibly matching TRBD2 (5 bases). CDR1 and CDR2 from the germline V gene are SGHNT and YYREEE (reference sequence). Trimming shortened V by 0 bases and J by 5 bases, and 12 bases separated the two germline ends. The CDR3 is 15 amino acids.

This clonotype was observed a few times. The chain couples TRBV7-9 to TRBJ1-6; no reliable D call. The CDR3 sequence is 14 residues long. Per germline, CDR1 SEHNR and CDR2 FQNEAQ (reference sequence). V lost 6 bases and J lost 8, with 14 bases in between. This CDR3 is CASSLGDDDSPLHF. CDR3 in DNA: TGTGCCAGCAGTCTGGGAGACGACGATTCACCCCTCCACTTT.

As DNA, the CDR3 is TGTGCCAGCATTGGGGATACGCAGTATTTT. Protein product: CASIGDTQYF. The rearrangement links TRBV28 to TRBJ2-3; D gene uncertain. V was trimmed by 7 bases and J by 6 bases, leaving 5 bases between them. Germline assignment: CDR1 MDHEN and CDR2 SYDVKM. The CDR3 sequence is 10 residues long.